The T cell receptor beta chain under discussion was sequenced for a study of metastatic and nonmetastatic thyroid tumors. On the study more broadly: Repertoire comparison spanned blood and tumor or nodule tissue of malignant and benign thyroid patients. Study-wide points: A significant increase in TCR beta diversity was reportedly seen in malignant thyroid tumors relative to benign nodules, in blood and tumor.

Authors' analysis steps: What underpinned the distant-metastasis classifier for papillary thyroid cancer was the set of CDR3 differences across clinicopathological groups. MiXCR was used by TCRdb to re-call the PCR reads. TCRdb's processing, not the authors' own work, is the source of the V and J calls. Of tens of thousands of clones listed, more than 20% are singletons. The ends were cut back, 10 bases at V and 5 bases at J, with 14 bases in the middle. The CDR3 is made up of 12 amino acids. This clone has a handful of counts. The antigen is not known. Nobody among the patients had been given any treatment before thyroid surgery.

The clonotype originates from a female donor with papillary thyroid cancer or a benign thyroid nodule (not recorded which). Some clones in this sample may be carry-over from other donors' samples. V is TRBV12-3 or TRBV12-4 and J is TRBJ1-1; D unclear. The material sequenced was blood. DNA of the CDR3: TGTGCCACCAAACTGAGTTGTACTGAAGCTTTCTTT. It translates to CATKLSCTEAFF.